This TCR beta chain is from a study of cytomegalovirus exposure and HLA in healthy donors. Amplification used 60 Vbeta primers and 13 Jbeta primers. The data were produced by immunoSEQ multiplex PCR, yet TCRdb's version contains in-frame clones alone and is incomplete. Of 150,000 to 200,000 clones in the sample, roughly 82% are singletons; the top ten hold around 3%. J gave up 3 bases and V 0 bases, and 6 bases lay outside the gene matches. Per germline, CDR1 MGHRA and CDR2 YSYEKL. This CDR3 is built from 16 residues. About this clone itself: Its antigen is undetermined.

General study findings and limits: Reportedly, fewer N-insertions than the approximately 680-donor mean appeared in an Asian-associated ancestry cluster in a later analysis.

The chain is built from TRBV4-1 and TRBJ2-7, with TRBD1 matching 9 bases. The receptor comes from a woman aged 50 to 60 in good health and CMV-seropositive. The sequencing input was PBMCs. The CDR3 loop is CASSQDRDRALYEQYF. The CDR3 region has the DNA TGCGCCAGCAGCCAAGACCGGGACAGGGCGCTCTACGAGCAGTACTTC.